A selection of T cell receptor beta chains follows, all from one sample in a study of lymphopenia after photon versus proton radiotherapy. The assay was immunoSEQ multiplex PCR, and TCRdb's table has in-frame clones only and misses some. This table holds tens of thousands of clones, 85% to 90% found once. Sample: peripheral blood, taken from a patient treated with proton-based radiotherapy. Source of these receptors: a woman aged 70-85 years with pancreatic cancer. Some clones in this sample may be carry-over from other donors' samples. Each CDR3 is given with its conserved first and last residue. D genes are given only for firm matches. Clone size, where shown, is once, few, many, or a class for clones that have expanded.

>TRBJ2-5|-|TRBV28|-
CASSLGLASVSGETQYF
TGTGCCAGCAGTTTAGGGTTAGCGAGCGTCTCGGGGGAGACCCAGTACTTC
>TRBJ2-1|TRBD1|TRBV4-1|once
CASSQLDRGPYNEQFF
TGCGCCAGCAGCCAACTCGACAGGGGCCCCTACAATGAGCAGTTCTTC
>TRBJ1-4|-|TRBV18|-
CASSRDGTNEKLFF
TGTGCCAGCTCCCGGGACGGAACTAATGAAAAACTGTTTTTT
>TRBJ2-2|-|TRBV7-6|-
CASSFNPATGGELFF
TGTGCCAGCAGCTTCAATCCGGCTACGGGCGGGGAGCTGTTTTTT
>TRBJ2-5|-|TRBV29-1|-
CSVERKKGRLETQYF
TGCAGCGTTGAAAGGAAGAAGGGGCGCCTAGAGACCCAGTACTTC
>TRBJ1-2|TRBD1|TRBV29-1|-
CSVDPATGQGYTF
TGCAGCGTTGATCCAGCGACAGGGCAAGGCTACACCTTC
>TRBJ2-7|-|TRBV10-1|few
CASSESRLASEQYF
TGCGCCAGCAGTGAGTCTAGGCTAGCTAGCGAGCAGTACTTC
>TRBJ2-5|TRBD1|TRBV19|-
CASSSTDRVETQYF
TGTGCCAGTAGTTCTACGGACAGGGTAGAGACCCAGTACTTC
>TRBJ2-7|-|TRBV30|-
CAWMDDVGSYEQYF
TGTGCCTGGATGGACGACGTGGGTTCCTACGAGCAGTACTTC
>TRBJ1-2|-|TRBV7-9|-
CASSLTDYGYTF
TGTGCCAGCAGCTTGACTGACTATGGCTACACCTTC
>TRBJ2-7|-|TRBV21-1|once
CASSWQGYEQYF
TGTGCCAGCAGCTGGCAGGGCTACGAGCAGTACTTC
>TRBJ2-7|TRBD1|TRBV28|-
CASSWGQGYEQYF
TGTGCCAGCAGTTGGGGACAGGGCTACGAGCAGTACTTC
>TRBJ2-7|TRBD2|TRBV9|-
CASSVALAGVTSSYEQYF
TGTGCCAGCAGCGTAGCTCTAGCGGGAGTAACATCCTCCTACGAGCAGTACTTC
>TRBJ2-1|TRBD1|TRBV2|-
CASSGGQGGWYNEQFF
TGTGCCAGCAGTGGAGGACAGGGTGGTTGGTACAATGAGCAGTTCTTC
>TRBJ1-6|-|TRBV2|-
CASSTTLGKNSPLHF
TGTGCCAGCAGTACTACCCTGGGGAAAAATTCACCCCTCCACTTT
>TRBJ2-7|TRBD2|TRBV7-2|few
CASSLDASGAYEQYF
TGTGCCAGCAGCTTAGATGCTAGCGGAGCCTACGAGCAGTACTTC
>TRBJ2-7|-|TRBV10-3|-
CAISGLGLKDPYEQYF
TGTGCCATCAGTGGGCTTGGGCTGAAAGATCCCTACGAGCAGTACTTC
>TRBJ1-1|-|TRBV29-1|-
CSGQQGNTEAFF
TGCAGCGGCCAACAGGGGAACACTGAAGCTTTCTTT
>TRBJ1-4|-|TRBV9|-
CASSVADRVGKLFF
TGTGCCAGCAGCGTAGCTGACCGGGTGGGAAAACTGTTTTTT
>TRBJ2-1|-|TRBV6-6|-
CASSYGLANNEQFF
TGTGCCAGCAGTTACGGGCTAGCAAACAATGAGCAGTTCTTC
>TRBJ1-2|-|TRBV6-5|-
CASDNREGYTF
TGTGCCAGCGATAACAGGGAAGGCTACACCTTC
>TRBJ1-6|TRBD1|TRBV27|-
CASSQGASPLHF
TGTGCCAGCAGCCAGGGGGCTTCACCCCTCCACTTT
>TRBJ2-5|TRBD1|TRBV29-1|-
CSVGQGETQYF
TGCAGCGTAGGACAGGGAGAGACCCAGTACTTC
>TRBJ2-3|-|TRBV18|-
CASSPSLGGWTDTQYF
TGTGCCAGCTCACCGTCCTTGGGGGGATGGACAGATACGCAGTATTTT
>TRBJ2-3|TRBD2|TRBV28|-
CASSLWSSGSRIDTQYF
TGTGCCAGCAGTTTATGGAGTAGCGGGAGTCGTATAGATACGCAGTATTTT
>TRBJ2-1|TRBD2|TRBV5-6|-
CASSLVTSGRKNEQFF
TGTGCCAGCAGCTTGGTAACTAGCGGGAGGAAGAATGAGCAGTTCTTC
>TRBJ1-1|TRBD1|TRBV19|-
CASSQGDSAEAFF
TGTGCCAGTAGCCAGGGGGATTCGGCTGAAGCTTTCTTT
>TRBJ1-1|-|TRBV6-1|-
CASSEGMFEQAGTEAFF
TGTGCCAGCAGTGAGGGGATGTTTGAACAGGCAGGGACTGAAGCTTTCTTT
>TRBJ1-2|TRBD1|TRBV5-5|-
CASSPTPTGGYGYTF
TGTGCCAGCAGCCCGACGCCGACAGGGGGCTATGGCTACACCTTC
>TRBJ2-1|TRBD2|TRBV28|-
CASISAGGPVEQFF
TGTGCCAGCATCTCAGCGGGAGGGCCGGTTGAGCAGTTCTTC
>TRBJ2-1|-|TRBV9|-
CASSVTAEPRNEQFF
TGTGCCAGCAGCGTTACGGCGGAACCCCGGAATGAGCAGTTCTTC
>TRBJ2-7|-|TRBV6-1|-
CASSVRKVGGLSYEQYF
TGTGCCAGCAGTGTGAGAAAGGTAGGAGGCCTCTCCTACGAGCAGTACTTC
>TRBJ1-2|-|TRBV2|-
CASSERDGNYGYTF
TGTGCCAGCAGTGAAAGGGACGGGAACTATGGCTACACCTTC
>TRBJ2-1|-|TRBV14|-
CASSQVGGPLYNEQFF
TGTGCCAGCAGCCAAGTCGGGGGCCCCCTCTACAATGAGCAGTTCTTC
>TRBJ1-2|TRBD1|TRBV30|-
CAWRNDRGGYGYTF
TGTGCCTGGAGGAACGACAGGGGGGGCTATGGCTACACCTTC
>TRBJ1-5|-|TRBV6-1|-
CASSYRTSNQPQHF
TGTGCCAGCAGCTATCGGACTAGCAATCAGCCCCAGCATTTT
>TRBJ2-7|-|TRBV7-8|-
CASSLGQGGEQYF
TGTGCCAGCAGCTTGGGACAAGGAGGCGAGCAGTACTTC
>TRBJ1-5|-|TRBV4-3|-
CASSQDADRRGQPQHF
TGCGCCAGCAGCCAAGATGCCGACCGGCGTGGGCAGCCCCAGCATTTT
>TRBJ2-3|-|TRBV5-1|-
CASSRDGSTDTQYF
TGCGCCAGCAGCCGGGACGGCAGCACAGATACGCAGTATTTT
>TRBJ2-6|-|TRBV6-1|-
CASSDPNRLWSGANVLTF
TGTGCCAGCAGTGACCCGAATCGGTTGTGGTCGGGGGCCAACGTCCTGACTTTC
>TRBJ2-7|-|TRBV7-6|-
CASSPYGRAPYEQYF
TGTGCCAGCAGCCCCTACGGCAGAGCCCCCTACGAGCAGTACTTC
>TRBJ2-1|TRBD2|TRBV5-1|-
CASSPGLAGSYNEQFF
TGCGCCAGCAGCCCGGGACTAGCGGGATCCTACAATGAGCAGTTCTTC
>TRBJ2-3|-|TRBV5-1|once
CASSLGYGAGGDTQYF
TGCGCCAGCAGCTTGGGGTACGGGGCGGGTGGAGATACGCAGTATTTT
>TRBJ1-1|-|TRBV28|-
CASRIQTGTTEAFF
TGTGCCAGCAGAATCCAAACAGGGACCACTGAAGCTTTCTTT
>TRBJ2-2|-|TRBV15|-
CATSRDLVAGELFF
TGTGCCACCAGCAGAGATCTAGTTGCGGGGGAGCTGTTTTTT
>TRBJ1-4|-|TRBV29-1|-
CSAKGTGEKLFF
TGCAGCGCAAAAGGGACGGGGGAAAAACTGTTTTTT